This TCR beta chain was documented in a study of OX40 agonist ivuxolimab in advanced cancers. Study as a whole: Melanoma, hepatocellular carcinoma, head and neck or renal cell cancer occurred in dose-escalation patients. Partial responses were observed in three patients, of whom one had hepatocellular carcinoma and two had cutaneous melanoma.

Data came from immunoSEQ multiplex PCR; TCRdb stores just in-frame clones and leaves some out. The sample holds about 35,000 clones, roughly 84% seen once. Comments on this clone: Its antigen is as yet unknown.

Notes on the study in general: Expanded clones tended on average to be more numerous among CD8+ T cells than CD4+.

The sequence derives from an adult with an advanced solid tumor such as melanoma, head and neck, liver or kidney cancer. Specimen: CD4+ or CD8+ T cells sorted from blood, collected in a trial of the OX40 agonist ivuxolimab.

CDR3 coding DNA: TGTGCCAGCAGCTTTCCGGGACAGTTAGCCACCGGGGAGCTGTTTTTT. Translation: CASSFPGQLATGELFF. The chain combines TRBV7-9 with TRBJ2-2, with 7 nucleotides matching TRBD1. The CDR3 totals 16 residues. Per the germline V gene, CDR1 is SEHNR and CDR2 is FQNEAQ (reference sequence). J gave up 4 bases and V 3 bases, and 8 bases lay outside the gene matches.